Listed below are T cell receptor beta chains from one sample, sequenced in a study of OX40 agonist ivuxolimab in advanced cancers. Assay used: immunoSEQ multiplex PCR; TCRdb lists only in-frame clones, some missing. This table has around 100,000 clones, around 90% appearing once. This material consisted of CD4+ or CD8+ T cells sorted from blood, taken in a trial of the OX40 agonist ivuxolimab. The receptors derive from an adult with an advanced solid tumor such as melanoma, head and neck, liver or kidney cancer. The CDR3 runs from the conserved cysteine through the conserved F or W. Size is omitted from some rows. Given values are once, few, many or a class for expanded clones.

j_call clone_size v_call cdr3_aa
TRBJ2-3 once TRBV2 CATSGLAGTGYTDTQYF
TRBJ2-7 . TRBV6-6 CASSYSGSPYEQYF
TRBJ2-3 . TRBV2 CASSEAGGSRTDTQYF
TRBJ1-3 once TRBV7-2 CASSPGRRPTGNTIYF
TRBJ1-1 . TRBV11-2 CASSFGSTEAFF
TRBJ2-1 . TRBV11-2 CASSLGLAEQQFF
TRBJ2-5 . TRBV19 CASSGVNLETQYF
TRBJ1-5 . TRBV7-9 CASSLVGGDQPQHF
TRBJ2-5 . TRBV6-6 CASTYSLMSQETQYF
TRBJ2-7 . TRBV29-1 CSVANWDLGEQYF
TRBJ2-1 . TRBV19 CASSSRLAGQEQFF
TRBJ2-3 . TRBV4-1 CASSQVPGLPTDTQYF
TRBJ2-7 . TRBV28 CASSYTGTGVYEQYF
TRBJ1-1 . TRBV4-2 CASSQDTDTEAFF
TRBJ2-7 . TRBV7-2 CASSPLPRVHEQYF
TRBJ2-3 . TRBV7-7 CASSLGRSTDTQYF
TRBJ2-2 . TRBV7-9 CASSGKTGSIAGELFF
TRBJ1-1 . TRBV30 CAWSLSGPEAFF
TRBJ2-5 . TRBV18 CASSPPGEETQYF
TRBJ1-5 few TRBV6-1 CATVQGQAWNQPQHF
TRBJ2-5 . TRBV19 CASGTGARETQYF
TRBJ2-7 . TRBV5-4 CASSPRTDSYEQYF
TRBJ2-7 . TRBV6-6 CASSSSGTGPSYEQYF
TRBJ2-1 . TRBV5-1 CASSRSGDGVWFF
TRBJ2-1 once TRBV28 CASTSIAGDTYNEQFF
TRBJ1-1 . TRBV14 CASSWGGNTEAFF
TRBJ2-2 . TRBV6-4 CASGLESQGETGELFF
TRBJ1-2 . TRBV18 CASSQQGPGYYGYTF
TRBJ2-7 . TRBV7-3 CASSLPGGYSYEQYF
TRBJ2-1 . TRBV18 CASSQTRSSYNEQFF
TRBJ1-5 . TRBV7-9 CASSLGQGRNQPQHF
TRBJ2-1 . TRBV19 CASSSPLSAGGPRLNEQFF
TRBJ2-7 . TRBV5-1 CASSLGQRTGEQYF
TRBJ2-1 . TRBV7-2 CASSFGLAGVNEQFF
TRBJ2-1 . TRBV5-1 CASSLEAGGPFEQFF
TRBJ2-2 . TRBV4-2 CASRVTDRVGGELFF
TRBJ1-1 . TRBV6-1 CASSELIEAFF
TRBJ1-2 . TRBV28 CASSLSRGEGYTF
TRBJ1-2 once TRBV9 CASSVITGGTVGYTF
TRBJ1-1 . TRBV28 CASSSPLSTEAFF
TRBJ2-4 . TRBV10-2 CASSDQGKNIQYF
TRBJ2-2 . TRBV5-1 CASSPSLAGVGTGELFF
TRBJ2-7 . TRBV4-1 CASTLERGQVPSHEQYF
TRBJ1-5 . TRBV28 CASDPPRGGAGQPQHF
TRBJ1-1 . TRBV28 CASRLRDRVLLNTEAFF
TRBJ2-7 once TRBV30 CAWSRDSYEQYF
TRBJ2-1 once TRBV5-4 CASSLQTSGEQFF
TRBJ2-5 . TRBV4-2 CASSQGPSREGEETQYF
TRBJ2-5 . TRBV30 CAWRDRGEQTQYF
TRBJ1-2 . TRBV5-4 CASSFQGETYGYTF
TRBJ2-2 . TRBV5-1 CASSPGQRNTGELFF
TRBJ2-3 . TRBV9 CASSVQAGEGDTQYF